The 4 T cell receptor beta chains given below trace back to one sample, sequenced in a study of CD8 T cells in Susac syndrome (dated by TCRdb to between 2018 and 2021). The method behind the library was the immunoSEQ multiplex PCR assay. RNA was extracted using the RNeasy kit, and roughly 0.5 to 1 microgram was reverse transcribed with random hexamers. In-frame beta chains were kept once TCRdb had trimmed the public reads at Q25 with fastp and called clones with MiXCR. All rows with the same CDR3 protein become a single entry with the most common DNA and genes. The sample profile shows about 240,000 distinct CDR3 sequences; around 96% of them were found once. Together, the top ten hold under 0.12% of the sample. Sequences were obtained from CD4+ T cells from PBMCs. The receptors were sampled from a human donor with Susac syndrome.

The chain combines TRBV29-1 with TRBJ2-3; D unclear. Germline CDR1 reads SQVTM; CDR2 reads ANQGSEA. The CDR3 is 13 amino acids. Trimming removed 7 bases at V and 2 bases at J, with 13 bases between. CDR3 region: CSEAPGSTDTQYF. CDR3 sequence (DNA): TGCAGCGAAGCCCCAGGTTCCACAGATACGCAGTATTTT.

The CDR3, as DNA: TGTGCCAGCAGCGCGACGGGCGCGGGGGATACGCAGTATTTT. It specifies CASSATGAGDTQYF. The gene calls are TRBV3-1 and TRBJ2-3; D possibly corresponds to TRBD2 (6 bases). Germline V gene data show CDR1 as LGHDT and CDR2 as YNNKEL (reference sequence). V was trimmed by 5 bases and J by 6 bases, leaving 15 bases between them. CDR3 length: 14 residues.

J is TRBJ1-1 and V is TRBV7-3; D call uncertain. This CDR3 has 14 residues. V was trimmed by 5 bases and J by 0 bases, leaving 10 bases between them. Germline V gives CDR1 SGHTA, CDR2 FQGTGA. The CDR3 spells CASSAQQMNTEAFF. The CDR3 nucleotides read TGTGCCAGCAGCGCACAACAGATGAACACTGAAGCTTTCTTT. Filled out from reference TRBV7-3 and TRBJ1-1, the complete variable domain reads GAGVSQTPSNKVTEKGKYVELRCDPISGHTALYWYRQSLGQGPEFLIYFQGTGAADDSGLPNDRFFAVRPEGSVSTLKIQRTERGDSAVYLCASSAQQMNTEAFFGQGTRLTVV.

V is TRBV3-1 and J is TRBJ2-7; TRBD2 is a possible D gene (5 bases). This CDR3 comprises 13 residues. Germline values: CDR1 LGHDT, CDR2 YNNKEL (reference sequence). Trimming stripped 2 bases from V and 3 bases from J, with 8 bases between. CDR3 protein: CASSQMGVYEQYF. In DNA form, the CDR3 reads TGTGCCAGCAGCCAAATGGGAGTCTACGAGCAGTACTTC.